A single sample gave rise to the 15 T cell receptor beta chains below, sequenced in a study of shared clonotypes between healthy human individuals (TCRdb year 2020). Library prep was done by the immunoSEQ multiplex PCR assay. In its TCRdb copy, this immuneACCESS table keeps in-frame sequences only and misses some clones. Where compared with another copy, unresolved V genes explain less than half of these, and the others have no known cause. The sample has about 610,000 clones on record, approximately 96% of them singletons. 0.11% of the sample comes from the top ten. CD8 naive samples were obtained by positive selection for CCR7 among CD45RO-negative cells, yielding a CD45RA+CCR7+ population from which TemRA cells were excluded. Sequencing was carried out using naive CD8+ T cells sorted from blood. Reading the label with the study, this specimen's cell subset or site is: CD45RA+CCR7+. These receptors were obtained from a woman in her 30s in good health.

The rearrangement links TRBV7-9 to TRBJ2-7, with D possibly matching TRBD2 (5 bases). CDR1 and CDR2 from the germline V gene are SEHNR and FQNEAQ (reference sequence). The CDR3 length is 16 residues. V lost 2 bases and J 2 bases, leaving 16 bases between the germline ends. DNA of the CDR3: TGTGCCAGCAGCTTACCCGACTACCCGAGGACCTACGAGCAGTACTTC. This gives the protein CASSLPDYPRTYEQYF.

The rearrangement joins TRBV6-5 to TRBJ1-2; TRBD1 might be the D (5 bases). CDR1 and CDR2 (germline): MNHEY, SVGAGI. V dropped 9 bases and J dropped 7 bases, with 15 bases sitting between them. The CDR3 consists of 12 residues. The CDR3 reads CASWDGGFGYTF. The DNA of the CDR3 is TGTGCCAGTTGGGACGGGGGGTTTGGCTACACCTTC.

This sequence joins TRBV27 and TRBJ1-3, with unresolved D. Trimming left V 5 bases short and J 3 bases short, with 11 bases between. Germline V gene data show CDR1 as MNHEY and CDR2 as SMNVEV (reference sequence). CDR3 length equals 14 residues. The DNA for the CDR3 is TGTGCCAGCAGTCTAGGGATAGGTGGAAACACCATATATTTT. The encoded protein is CASSLGIGGNTIYF.

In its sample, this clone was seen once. CDR3 sequence: CASNPGRADQPQHF. The CDR3 DNA sequence: TGTGCCAGCAACCCAGGAAGGGCGGATCAGCCCCAGCATTTT. This chain uses TRBV28 with TRBJ1-5; D is uncertain. This CDR3 comprises 14 residues. The germline gives CDR1 MDHEN, CDR2 SYDVKM. Deletions cut 7 bases from V and 5 bases from J, with 15 bases between.

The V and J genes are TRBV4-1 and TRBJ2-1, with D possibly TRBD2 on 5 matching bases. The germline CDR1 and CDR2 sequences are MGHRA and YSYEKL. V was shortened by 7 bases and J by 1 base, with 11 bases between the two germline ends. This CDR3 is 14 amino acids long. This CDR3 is CASNERMSYNEQFF. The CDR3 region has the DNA TGCGCCAGCAACGAGCGGATGTCCTACAATGAGCAGTTCTTC.

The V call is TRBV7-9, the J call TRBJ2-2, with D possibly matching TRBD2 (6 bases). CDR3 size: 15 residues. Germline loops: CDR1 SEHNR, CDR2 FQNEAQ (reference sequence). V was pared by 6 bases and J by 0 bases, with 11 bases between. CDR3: CASRISGSNTGELFF. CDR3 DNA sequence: TGTGCCAGCAGGATTAGCGGTTCGAACACCGGGGAGCTGTTTTTT.

CDR3 coding DNA: TGTGCCAGCAGCTTTTTATATGGGGACAGCTCCTACGAGCAGTACTTC. This sequence encodes CASSFLYGDSSYEQYF. The chain combines TRBV5-8 with TRBJ2-7, with 7 bases fitting TRBD1. CDR3 size: 16 residues. V lost 2 bases, J lost 0 bases, and 8 bases stayed unmatched. Germline CDR1 SGHTS, CDR2 YDEGEE. The whole variable domain, remainder taken from reference TRBV5-8 and TRBJ2-7, is EAGVTQSPTHLIKTRGQQATLRCSPISGHTSVYWYQQALGLGLQFLLWYDEGEERNRGNFPPRFSGRQFPNYSSELNVNALELEDSALYLCASSFLYGDSSYEQYFGPGTRLTVT.

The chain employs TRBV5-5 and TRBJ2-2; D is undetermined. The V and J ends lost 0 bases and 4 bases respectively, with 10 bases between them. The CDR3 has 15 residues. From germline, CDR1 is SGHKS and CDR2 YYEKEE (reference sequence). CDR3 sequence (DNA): TGTGCCAGCAGCTTGGAGGCTTTCGTCACCGGGGAGCTGTTTTTT. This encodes CASSLEAFVTGELFF.

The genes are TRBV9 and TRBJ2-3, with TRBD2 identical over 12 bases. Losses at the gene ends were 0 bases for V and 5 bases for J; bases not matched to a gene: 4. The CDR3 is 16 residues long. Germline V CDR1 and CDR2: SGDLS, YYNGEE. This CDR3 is CASSVGLAGVIDTQYF. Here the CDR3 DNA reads TGTGCCAGCAGCGTAGGACTAGCGGGAGTAATAGATACGCAGTATTTT. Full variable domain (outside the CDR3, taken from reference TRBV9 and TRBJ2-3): DSGVTQTPKHLITATGQRVTLRCSPRSGDLSVYWYQQSLDQGLQFLIQYYNGEERAKGNILERFSAQQFPDLHSELNLSSLELGDSALYFCASSVGLAGVIDTQYFGPGTRLTVL.

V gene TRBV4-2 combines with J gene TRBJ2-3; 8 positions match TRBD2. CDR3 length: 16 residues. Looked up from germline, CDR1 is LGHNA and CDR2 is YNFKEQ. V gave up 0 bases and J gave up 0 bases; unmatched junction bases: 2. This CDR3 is CASSQDGTSSTDTQYF. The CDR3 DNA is TGTGCCAGCAGCCAAGATGGGACTAGTAGCACAGATACGCAGTATTTT.

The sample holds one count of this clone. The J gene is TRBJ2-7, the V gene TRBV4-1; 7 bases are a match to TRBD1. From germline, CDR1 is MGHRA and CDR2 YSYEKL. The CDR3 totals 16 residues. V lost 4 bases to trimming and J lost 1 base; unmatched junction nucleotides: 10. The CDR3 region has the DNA TGCGCCAGCAGCCGCCCGAATACAGGGGAGTCCTACGAGCAGTACTTC. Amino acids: CASSRPNTGESYEQYF.

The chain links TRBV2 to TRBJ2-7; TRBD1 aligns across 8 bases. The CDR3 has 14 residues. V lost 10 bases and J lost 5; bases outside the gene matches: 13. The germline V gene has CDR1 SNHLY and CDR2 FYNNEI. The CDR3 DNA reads TGTGCCATAAGACCAGACAGGGGTGATAACGAGCAGTACTTC. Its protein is CAIRPDRGDNEQYF.

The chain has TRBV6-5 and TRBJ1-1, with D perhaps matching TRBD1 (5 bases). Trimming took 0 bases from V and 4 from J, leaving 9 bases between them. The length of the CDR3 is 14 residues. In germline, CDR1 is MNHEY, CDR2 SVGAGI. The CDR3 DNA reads TGTGCCAGCAGTTACTCTGAGGGGTTCACTGAAGCTTTCTTT. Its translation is CASSYSEGFTEAFF.

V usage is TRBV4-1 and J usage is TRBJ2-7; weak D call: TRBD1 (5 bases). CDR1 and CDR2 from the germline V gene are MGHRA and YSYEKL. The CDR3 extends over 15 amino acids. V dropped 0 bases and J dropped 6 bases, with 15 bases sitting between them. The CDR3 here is CASSQESFGAGEQYF. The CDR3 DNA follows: TGCGCCAGCAGCCAAGAATCGTTTGGGGCTGGCGAGCAGTACTTC.

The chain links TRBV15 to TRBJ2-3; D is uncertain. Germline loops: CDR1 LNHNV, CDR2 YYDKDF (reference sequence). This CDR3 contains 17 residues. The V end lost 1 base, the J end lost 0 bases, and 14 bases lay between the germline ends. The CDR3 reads CATSRGATGSSTDTQYF. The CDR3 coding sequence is TGTGCCACCAGCAGAGGTGCTACGGGTTCTAGCACAGATACGCAGTATTTT. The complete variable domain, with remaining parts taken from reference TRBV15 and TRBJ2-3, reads DAMVIQNPRYQVTQFGKPVTLSCSQTLNHNVMYWYQQKSSQAPKLLFHYYDKDFNNEADTPDNFQSRRPNTSFCFLDIRSPGLGDTAMYLCATSRGATGSSTDTQYFGPGTRLTVL.